This entry lists 21 T cell receptor beta chains sequenced from one sample in a study of long-term antiretroviral therapy in people with HIV. Researchers ran immunoSEQ v3.0 at survey level. Clones were sequenced by immunoSEQ multiplex PCR, and TCRdb holds only the in-frame ones, with some missing. The sample carries some 13,000 clones, 82% recorded once. Sample: unsorted PBMCs, taken nearly 8.5 years after starting antiretroviral therapy. Receptors originate from a man aged 50 or older with HIV.

The V gene is TRBV7-9, the J gene TRBJ2-1; tentative D call: TRBD2 (6 bases). In germline, CDR1 is SEHNR, CDR2 FQNEAQ (reference sequence). Deletions cut 5 bases from V and 10 bases from J, with 12 bases between. This CDR3 comprises 12 residues. CDR3 in amino acids: CASSPPAGEQFF. DNA of the CDR3: TGTGCCAGCAGCCCGCCGGCGGGGGAGCAGTTCTTC.

The J gene is TRBJ1-5, the V gene TRBV5-6, with unresolved D. The CDR3 contains 16 residues. Germline V gene sequence: CDR1 SGHDT, CDR2 YYEEEE. V was trimmed by 4 bases and J by 3 bases, leaving 17 bases between them. The CDR3 nucleotides are TGTGCCAGCAGCACCGCCGGGGAGGGAAACAATCAGCCCCAGCATTTT. Translating it yields CASSTAGEGNNQPQHF. The whole variable domain, filled in from reference TRBV5-6 and TRBJ1-5, reads DAGVTQSPTHLIKTRGQQVTLRCSPKSGHDTVSWYQQALGQGPQFIFQYYEEEERQRGNFPDRFSGHQFPNYSSELNVNALLLGDSALYLCASSTAGEGNNQPQHFGDGTRLSIL.

V usage is TRBV6-5 and J usage is TRBJ2-7; 10 bases map to TRBD1. CDR1 is MNHEY and CDR2 is SVGAGI in the germline V gene. The CDR3 spans 14 residues. V was clipped by 6 bases and J by 7 bases; unmatched bases: 9. The CDR3 nucleotides read TGTGCCAGCAGGTCCGGGACAGGGGTTGGGGAGCAGTACTTC. This codes for CASRSGTGVGEQYF.

The genes are TRBV19 and TRBJ1-2; the D is unclear. CDR1 and CDR2 (germline): LNHDA, SQIVND (reference sequence). CDR3 size: 14 residues. Trimming took off 8 bases at V and 1 base at J, with 14 bases between the two ends. The chain's CDR3 is CASEDPEYNYGYTF. CDR3 DNA sequence: TGTGCCAGTGAGGACCCCGAATATAACTATGGCTACACCTTC. The full variable domain, its missing parts supplied by reference TRBV19 and TRBJ1-2, is DGGITQSPKYLFRKEGQNVTLSCEQNLNHDAMYWYRQDPGQGLRLIYYSQIVNDFQKGDIAEGYSVSREKKESFPLTVTSAQKNPTAFYLCASEDPEYNYGYTFGSGTRLTVV.

As concerns this clone: One end of the junction varies from germline; a read error may be responsible. The rearrangement links TRBV15 to TRBJ1-2, with D uncertain. This CDR3 spans 16 amino acids. The germline V gene has CDR1 LNHNV and CDR2 YYDKDF (reference sequence). CDR3 in amino acids: CAASRDRWTTSYGYTF. In nucleotides, the CDR3 is TGTGCCGCCAGCAGAGACCGTTGGACGACGTCTTATGGCTACACCTTC.

This clone was seen once. This chain uses TRBV6-5 with TRBJ2-1; D possibly corresponds to TRBD1 (6 bases). The V gene's germline CDR1 is MNHEY and CDR2 SVGAGI. V was cut by 5 bases and J by 0 bases, with 11 bases left in between. This CDR3 spans 15 amino acids. This CDR3 is CASSTGFSSYNEQFF. CDR3 nucleotide sequence: TGTGCCAGCAGTACAGGGTTCAGCTCCTACAATGAGCAGTTCTTC.

The V call is TRBV6-1, the J call TRBJ2-7, with no clear D. The V and J ends lost 3 bases and 3 bases respectively, with 3 bases between them. CDR1 MNHNS and CDR2 SASEGT come from the germline V gene. The CDR3 is made up of 11 amino acids. CDR3 protein: CASSDFYEQYF. Here the CDR3 DNA reads TGTGCCAGCAGTGATTTCTACGAGCAGTACTTC.

The gene calls are TRBV10-2 and TRBJ2-7; D is unclear. The length of the CDR3 is 13 residues. V was shortened by 7 bases and J by 1 base, with 11 bases between the two germline ends. CDR1 and CDR2 from the germline V gene are WSHSY and SAAADI. The CDR3 region has the DNA TGCGCCAGCAACATGGCCAGTTCCTACGAGCAGTACTTC. It encodes CASNMASSYEQYF.

The CDR3: CASSLPTDRVYGYTF. DNA for the CDR3: TGTGCCAGCAGCTTACCAACGGACAGGGTCTATGGCTACACCTTC. The V call is TRBV7-9, the J call TRBJ1-2; the match to TRBD1 covers 8 bases. The junction had 6 bases not matched to a gene; V was cut back by 2 bases and J by 4 bases. Germline CDR1 SEHNR, CDR2 FQNEAQ (reference sequence). The CDR3 length is 15 residues.

The rearrangement uses TRBV5-1 and TRBJ1-5; the match to TRBD1 covers 7 bases. The CDR3 has 14 residues. Germline V gene data show CDR1 as SGHRS and CDR2 as YFSETQ. J lost 4 bases, V lost 4 bases, and 5 bases had no gene match. CDR3 region: CASSPTGPNQPQHF. The CDR3 nucleotides read TGCGCCAGCAGCCCGACAGGGCCAAATCAGCCCCAGCATTTT.

The gene calls are TRBV4-1 and TRBJ2-7, with no clear D. The ends were cut back, 0 bases at V and 0 bases at J, with 12 bases in the middle. Germline CDR1 and CDR2: MGHRA and YSYEKL. The CDR3 length is 16 residues. The CDR3 coding sequence is TGCGCCAGCAGCCAAGAAAGGGCAGTGAGCTCCTACGAGCAGTACTTC. It codes for CASSQERAVSSYEQYF.

The chain employs TRBV5-1 and TRBJ2-7; TRBD1 might be the D (6 bases). V was trimmed by 1 base and J by 0 bases, leaving 11 bases between them. From germline, CDR1 is SGHRS and CDR2 YFSETQ. The CDR3 spans 15 residues. This chain's CDR3 is CASSLSGDPSYEQYF. In DNA, the CDR3 is TGCGCCAGCAGCTTGTCAGGGGACCCCTCCTACGAGCAGTACTTC.

The V and J genes are TRBV19 and TRBJ1-1; TRBD1 matches 10 bases. The ends lost 3 bases at V and 3 bases at J; junction bases unmatched: 4. This CDR3 region has 15 residues. Germline lookup yields CDR1 LNHDA and CDR2 SQIVND (reference sequence). DNA for the CDR3: TGTGCCAGTAGTATGGGGACAGGGGCGTACACTGAAGCTTTCTTT. Translated: CASSMGTGAYTEAFF.

The rearrangement links TRBV2 to TRBJ2-7; D is perhaps TRBD1 (6 bases). CDR3 length: 16 residues. Per germline, CDR1 SNHLY and CDR2 FYNNEI. V gave up 1 base and J gave up 3 bases, with 16 bases separating them. The DNA for the CDR3 is TGTGCCAGCAGTGAAGGAGCCCCAGGGGCGGGCTACGAGCAGTACTTC. Translation: CASSEGAPGAGYEQYF. The whole variable domain, remainder taken from reference TRBV2 and TRBJ2-7, is EPEVTQTPSHQVTQMGQEVILRCVPISNHLYFYWYRQILGQKVEFLVSFYNNEISEKSEIFDDQFSVERPDGSNFTLKIRSTKLEDSAMYFCASSEGAPGAGYEQYFGPGTRLTVT.

This sequence joins TRBV2 and TRBJ2-4, with 9 bases identical to TRBD1. Germline CDR1 is SNHLY and CDR2 is FYNNEI. The CDR3 sequence is 16 residues long. V trimming: 6 bases; J trimming: 4 bases; junction bases outside the gene matches: 10. CDR3 sequence reads: CASRYSSGTGKNIQYF. DNA for the CDR3: TGTGCCAGCAGATACTCCTCCGGGACAGGGAAAAACATTCAGTACTTC.

This clone showed up just once. The chain is built from TRBV7-8 and TRBJ2-1; the match to TRBD1 covers 7 bases. J lost 3 bases, V lost 4 bases, and 9 bases had no gene match. This CDR3 comprises 16 residues. Germline lookup yields CDR1 SGHVS and CDR2 FQNEAQ. The CDR3 coding sequence is TGTGCCAGCAGCTACACGGGACAGATGGTCTACAATGAGCAGTTCTTC. Its protein product is CASSYTGQMVYNEQFF.

This CDR3 is CASSLGSVTDTQYF. In nucleotides, the CDR3 is TGTGCCAGCAGTTTAGGCAGTGTCACAGATACGCAGTATTTT. The V and J genes are TRBV27 and TRBJ2-3, with D hard to call. V lost 2 bases to trimming and J lost 2 bases, with 8 bases between them. This CDR3 has 14 residues. Germline V gene lookup returns CDR1 MNHEY and CDR2 SMNVEV (reference sequence).

This clone was seen just once. V is TRBV9 and J is TRBJ2-7; 7 positions match TRBD1. V shed 3 bases, J shed 5 bases, and the junction held 5 bases outside the gene matches. CDR3 size: 13 residues. Germline CDR1 reads SGDLS; CDR2 reads YYNGEE. Here the CDR3 reads CASSEDRDDEQYF. The CDR3 DNA is TGTGCCAGCAGCGAAGACAGGGACGACGAGCAGTACTTC.

The rearrangement uses TRBV9 and TRBJ1-1; a possible D gene is TRBD1 (5 bases). The length of the CDR3 is 14 residues. CDR1 is SGDLS, CDR2 YYNGEE, per germline. The germline V and J ends were trimmed by 0 bases and 0 bases, with 6 bases remaining between them. The DNA of the CDR3 is TGTGCCAGCAGCGTAGGGACATTGAACACTGAAGCTTTCTTT. Translation gives CASSVGTLNTEAFF.

The chain recombines TRBV9 with TRBJ1-6; D uncertain. The CDR3 contains 18 residues. V was clipped by 3 bases and J by 6 bases, with 22 bases between them. The V gene's germline CDR1 is SGDLS and CDR2 YYNGEE. The CDR3 sequence is CASSGRELSSIPNSPLHF. The DNA of the CDR3 is TGTGCCAGCAGCGGCCGGGAACTTTCCTCTATCCCTAATTCACCCCTCCACTTT.

This clone turned up a few times. The chain employs TRBV29-1 and TRBJ2-1; perhaps D is TRBD1 or TRBD2 (6 bases each). This CDR3 contains 14 residues. Germline loops: CDR1 SQVTM, CDR2 ANQGSEA. The V end was cut by 3 bases, the J end by 6 bases, with 15 bases between. The CDR3 bases are TGCAGCGTTGAGGATGGCAGGGGAGGCAATGAGCAGTTCTTC. Its protein product is CSVEDGRGGNEQFF.